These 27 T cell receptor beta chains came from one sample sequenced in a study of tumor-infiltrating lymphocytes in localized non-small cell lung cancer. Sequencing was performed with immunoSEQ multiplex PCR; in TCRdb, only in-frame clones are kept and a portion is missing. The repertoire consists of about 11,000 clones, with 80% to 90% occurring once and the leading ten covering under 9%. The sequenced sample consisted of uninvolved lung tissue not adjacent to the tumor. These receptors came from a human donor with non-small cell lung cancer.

The DNA of the CDR3 is TGCGCCAGCAGCCAAGATGTTTTGGATACGCAGTATTTT. As protein: CASSQDVLDTQYF. The rearrangement links TRBV4-1 to TRBJ2-3; unclear D gene. Trimming left V 0 bases short and J 6 bases short, with 7 bases between. The germline V gene has CDR1 MGHRA and CDR2 YSYEKL. The CDR3 consists of 13 residues.

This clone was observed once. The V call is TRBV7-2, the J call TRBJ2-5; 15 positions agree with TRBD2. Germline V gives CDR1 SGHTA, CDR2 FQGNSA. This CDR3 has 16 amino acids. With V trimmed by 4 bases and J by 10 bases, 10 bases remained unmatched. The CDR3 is CASSWGLAGGPRGQYF. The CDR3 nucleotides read TGTGCCAGCAGCTGGGGACTAGCGGGGGGCCCAAGGGGCCAGTACTTC.

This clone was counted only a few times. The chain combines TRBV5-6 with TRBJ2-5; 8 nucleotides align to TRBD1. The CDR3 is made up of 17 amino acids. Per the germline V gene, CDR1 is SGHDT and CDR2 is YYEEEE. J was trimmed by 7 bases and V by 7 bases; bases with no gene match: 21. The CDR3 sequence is CASGRPTGASSPVTQYF. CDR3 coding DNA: TGTGCCAGCGGACGTCCGACAGGGGCTAGCAGTCCGGTGACCCAGTACTTC. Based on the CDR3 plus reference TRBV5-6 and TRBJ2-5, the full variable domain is DAGVTQSPTHLIKTRGQQVTLRCSPKSGHDTVSWYQQALGQGPQFIFQYYEEEERQRGNFPDRFSGHQFPNYSSELNVNALLLGDSALYLCASGRPTGASSPVTQYFGPGTRLLVL.

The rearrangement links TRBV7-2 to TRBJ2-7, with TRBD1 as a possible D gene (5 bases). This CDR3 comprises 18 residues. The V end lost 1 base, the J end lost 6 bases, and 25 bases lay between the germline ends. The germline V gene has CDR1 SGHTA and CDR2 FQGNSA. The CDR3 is CASSLGARALTLVGEQYF. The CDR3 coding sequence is TGTGCCAGCAGCTTAGGGGCCAGGGCTCTTACTCTAGTGGGCGAGCAGTACTTC. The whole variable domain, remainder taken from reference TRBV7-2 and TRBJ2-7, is GAGVSQSPSNKVTEKGKDVELRCDPISGHTALYWYRQSLGQGLEFLIYFQGNSAPDKSGLPSDRFSAERTGGSVSTLTIQRTQQEDSAVYLCASSLGARALTLVGEQYFGPGTRLTVT.

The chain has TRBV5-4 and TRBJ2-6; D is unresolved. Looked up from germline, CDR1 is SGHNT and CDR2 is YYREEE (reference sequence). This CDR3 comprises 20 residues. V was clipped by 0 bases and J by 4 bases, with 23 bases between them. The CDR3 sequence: CASSLGTGFEASSGANVLTF. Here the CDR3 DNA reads TGTGCCAGCAGCTTGGGAACGGGTTTTGAGGCATCCTCCGGGGCCAACGTCCTGACTTTC.

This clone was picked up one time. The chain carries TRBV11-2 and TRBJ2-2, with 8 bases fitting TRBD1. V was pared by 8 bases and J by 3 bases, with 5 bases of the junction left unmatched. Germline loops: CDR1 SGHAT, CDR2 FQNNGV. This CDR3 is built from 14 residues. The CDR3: CASGNRGYTGELFF. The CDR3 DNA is TGTGCCAGCGGGAACAGGGGGTACACCGGGGAGCTGTTTTTT.

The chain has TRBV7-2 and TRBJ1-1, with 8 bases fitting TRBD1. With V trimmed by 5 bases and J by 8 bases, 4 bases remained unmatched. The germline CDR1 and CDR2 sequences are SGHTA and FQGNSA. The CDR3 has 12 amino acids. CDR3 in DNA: TGTGCCAGCAGCCTGACAGGGGACGAAGCTTTCTTT. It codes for CASSLTGDEAFF.

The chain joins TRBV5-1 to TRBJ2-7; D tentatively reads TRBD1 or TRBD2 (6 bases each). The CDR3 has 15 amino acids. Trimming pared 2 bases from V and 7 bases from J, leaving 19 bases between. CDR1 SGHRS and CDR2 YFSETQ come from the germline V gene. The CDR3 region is CASSFSPDSGGEQYF. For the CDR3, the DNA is TGCGCCAGCAGCTTCTCCCCGGACAGTGGGGGGGAGCAGTACTTC.

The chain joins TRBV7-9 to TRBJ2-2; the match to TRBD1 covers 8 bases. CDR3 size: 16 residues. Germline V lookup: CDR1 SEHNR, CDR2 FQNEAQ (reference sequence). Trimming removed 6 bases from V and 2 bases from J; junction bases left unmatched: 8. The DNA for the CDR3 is TGTGCCAGCAGTTCCCAGGGGGCGGTTAACACCGGGGAGCTGTTTTTT. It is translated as CASSSQGAVNTGELFF.

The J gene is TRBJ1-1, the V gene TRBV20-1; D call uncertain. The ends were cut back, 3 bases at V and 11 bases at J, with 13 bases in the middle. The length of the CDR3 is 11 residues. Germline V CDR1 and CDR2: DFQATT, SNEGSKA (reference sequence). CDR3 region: CSASSRPEAFF. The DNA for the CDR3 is TGCAGTGCTAGCTCCAGGCCCGAGGCTTTCTTT.

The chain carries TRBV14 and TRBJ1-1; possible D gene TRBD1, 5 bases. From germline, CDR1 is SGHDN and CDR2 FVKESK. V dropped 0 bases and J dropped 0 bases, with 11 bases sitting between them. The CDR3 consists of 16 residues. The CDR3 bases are TGTGCCAGCAGCCAAGATATCGGGGGGTTGAACACTGAAGCTTTCTTT. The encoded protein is CASSQDIGGLNTEAFF.

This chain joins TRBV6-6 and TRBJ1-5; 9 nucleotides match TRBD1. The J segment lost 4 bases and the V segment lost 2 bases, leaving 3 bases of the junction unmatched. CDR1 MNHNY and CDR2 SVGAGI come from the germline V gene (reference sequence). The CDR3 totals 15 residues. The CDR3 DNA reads TGTGCCAGCAGTTACGGAGACAGGGGGAATCAGCCCCAGCATTTT. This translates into CASSYGDRGNQPQHF.

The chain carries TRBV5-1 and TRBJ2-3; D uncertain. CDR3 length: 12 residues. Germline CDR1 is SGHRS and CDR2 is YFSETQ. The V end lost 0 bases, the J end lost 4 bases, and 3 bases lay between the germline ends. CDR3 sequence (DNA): TGCGCCAGCAGCTTGGGAGCAGATACGCAGTATTTT. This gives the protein CASSLGADTQYF.

The CDR3 DNA reads as TGTGCCAGCTCACCCCGGACAGGGGGCGCGGAAGGCTACACCTTC. Translated, it gives CASSPRTGGAEGYTF. The chain has TRBV18 and TRBJ1-2; the match to TRBD1 covers 11 bases. From germline, CDR1 is KGHSH and CDR2 LQKENI. The length of the CDR3 is 15 residues. With 3 bases clipped from V and 8 bases from J, the junction kept 8 bases outside the gene matches.

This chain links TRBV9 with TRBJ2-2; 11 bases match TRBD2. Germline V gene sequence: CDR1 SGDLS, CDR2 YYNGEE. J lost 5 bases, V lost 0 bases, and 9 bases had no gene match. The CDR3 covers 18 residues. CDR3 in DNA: TGTGCCAGCAGCGTAGTTAGCGGGGGGGCCGGATGGACCGGGGAGCTGTTTTTT. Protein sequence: CASSVVSGGAGWTGELFF.

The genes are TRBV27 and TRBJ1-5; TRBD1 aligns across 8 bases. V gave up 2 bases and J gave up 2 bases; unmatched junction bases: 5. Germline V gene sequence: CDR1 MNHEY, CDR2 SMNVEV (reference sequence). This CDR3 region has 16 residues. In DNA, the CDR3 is TGTGCCAGCAGTTTAAACATGGGACAGGGCAATCAGCCCCAGCATTTT. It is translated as CASSLNMGQGNQPQHF.

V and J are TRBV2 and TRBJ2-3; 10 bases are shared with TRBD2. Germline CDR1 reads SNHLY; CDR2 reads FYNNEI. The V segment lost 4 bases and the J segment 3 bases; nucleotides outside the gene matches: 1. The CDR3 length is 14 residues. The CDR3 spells CASSVSGGTDTQYF. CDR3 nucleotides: TGTGCCAGCAGTGTTAGCGGGGGGACAGATACGCAGTATTTT.

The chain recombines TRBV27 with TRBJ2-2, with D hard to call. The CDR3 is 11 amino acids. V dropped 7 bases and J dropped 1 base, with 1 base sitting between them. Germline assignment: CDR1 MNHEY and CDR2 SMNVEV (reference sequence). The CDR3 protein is CASKNTGELFF. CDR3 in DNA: TGTGCCAGCAAGAACACCGGGGAGCTGTTTTTT.

The CDR3 DNA reads TGTGCCAGCTCACCAGACCGGAACAGGGGGCATCAGCCCCAGCATTTT. Translation: CASSPDRNRGHQPQHF. The chain links TRBV18 to TRBJ1-5; 9 nucleotides match TRBD1. The CDR3 has 16 residues. V dropped 2 bases and J dropped 5; count of bases not matched to a gene: 7. The germline V gene encodes CDR1 KGHSH and CDR2 LQKENI.

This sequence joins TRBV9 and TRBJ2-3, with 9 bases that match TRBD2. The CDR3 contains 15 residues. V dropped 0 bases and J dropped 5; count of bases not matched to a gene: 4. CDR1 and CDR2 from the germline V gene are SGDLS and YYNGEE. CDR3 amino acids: CASSVVAGALDTQYF. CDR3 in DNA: TGTGCCAGCAGCGTAGTAGCGGGGGCCTTAGATACGCAGTATTTT. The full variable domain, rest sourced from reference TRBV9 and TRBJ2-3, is DSGVTQTPKHLITATGQRVTLRCSPRSGDLSVYWYQQSLDQGLQFLIQYYNGEERAKGNILERFSAQQFPDLHSELNLSSLELGDSALYFCASSVVAGALDTQYFGPGTRLTVL.

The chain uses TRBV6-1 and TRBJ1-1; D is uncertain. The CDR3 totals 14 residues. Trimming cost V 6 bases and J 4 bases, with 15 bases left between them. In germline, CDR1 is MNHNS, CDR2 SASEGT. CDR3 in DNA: TGTGCCAGCAGGGCCTCGGAGCGGGGCACTGAAGCTTTCTTT. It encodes CASRASERGTEAFF.

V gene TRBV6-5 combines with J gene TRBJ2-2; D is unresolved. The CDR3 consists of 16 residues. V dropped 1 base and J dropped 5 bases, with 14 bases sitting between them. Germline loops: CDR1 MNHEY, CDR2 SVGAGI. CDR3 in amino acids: CASSYFPPSQTGELFF. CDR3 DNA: TGTGCCAGCAGTTACTTCCCCCCTTCACAGACCGGGGAGCTGTTTTTT.

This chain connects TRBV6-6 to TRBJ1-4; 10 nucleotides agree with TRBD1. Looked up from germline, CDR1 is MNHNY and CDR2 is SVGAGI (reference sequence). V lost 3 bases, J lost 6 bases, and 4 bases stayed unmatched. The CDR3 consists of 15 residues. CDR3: CASSYRTGGDEKLFF. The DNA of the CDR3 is TGTGCCAGCAGTTATCGGACAGGGGGGGATGAAAAACTGTTTTTT.

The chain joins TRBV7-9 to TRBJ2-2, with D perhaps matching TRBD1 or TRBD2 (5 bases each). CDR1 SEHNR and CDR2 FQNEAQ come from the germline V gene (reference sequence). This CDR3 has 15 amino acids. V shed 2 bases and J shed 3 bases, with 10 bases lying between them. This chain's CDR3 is CASSLRGAHTGELFF. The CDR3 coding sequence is TGTGCCAGCAGCTTACGAGGGGCGCACACCGGGGAGCTGTTTTTT.

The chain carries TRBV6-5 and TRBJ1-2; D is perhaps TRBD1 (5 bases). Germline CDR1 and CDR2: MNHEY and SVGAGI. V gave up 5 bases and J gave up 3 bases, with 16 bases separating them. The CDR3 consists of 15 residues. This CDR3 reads CASSLTGNLDYGYTF. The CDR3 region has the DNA TGTGCCAGCAGTCTTACAGGAAATCTGGACTATGGCTACACCTTC.

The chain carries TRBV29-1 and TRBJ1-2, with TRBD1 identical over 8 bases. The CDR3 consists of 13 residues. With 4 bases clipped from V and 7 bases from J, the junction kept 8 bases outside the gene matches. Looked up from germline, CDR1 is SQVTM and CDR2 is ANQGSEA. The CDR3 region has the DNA TGCAGCGTTGTCCTGACAGGGGAGGGTGGCTACACCTTC. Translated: CSVVLTGEGGYTF. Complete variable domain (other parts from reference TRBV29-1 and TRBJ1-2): SAVISQKPSRDICQRGTSLTIQCQVDSQVTMMFWYRQQPGQSLTLIATANQGSEATYESGFVIDKFPISRPNLTFSTLTVSNMSPEDSSIYLCSVVLTGEGGYTFGSGTRLTVV.

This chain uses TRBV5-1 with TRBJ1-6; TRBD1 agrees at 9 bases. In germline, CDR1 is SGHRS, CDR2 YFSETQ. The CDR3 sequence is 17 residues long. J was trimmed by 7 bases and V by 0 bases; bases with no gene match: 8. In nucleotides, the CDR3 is TGCGCCAGCAGCTTGGTTTGGGACAGGGAGGCAAATTCACCCCTCCACTTT. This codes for CASSLVWDREANSPLHF.